One and the same sample provided the 9 T cell receptor beta chains below, sequenced in a study of blood T cell repertoires in COVID-19. Assay: immunoSEQ multiplex PCR; the TCRdb copy retains only in-frame clones and omits some. The repertoire holds approximately 65,000 clones, with 80% to 90% as singletons. Source material: peripheral blood. The receptors were gathered from a woman in her fifties or sixties with active COVID-19.

The rearrangement joins TRBV3-1 (or the pseudogene TRBV3-2) to TRBJ2-7, with D possibly matching TRBD2 (5 bases). Germline CDR1 is LGHDT and CDR2 is YNNKEL (reference sequence). This CDR3 spans 12 amino acids. V dropped 8 bases and J dropped 6 bases, with 14 bases sitting between them. The CDR3 DNA sequence: TGTGCCAGCGCCGGAGGAACCGCCGAGCAGTACTTC. Protein product: CASAGGTAEQYF.

On this clone: The junction departs from germline at one end; a sequencing error may be responsible. The V gene is TRBV20-1, the J gene TRBJ1-4, with D uncertain. The CDR3 loop spans 10 amino acids. CDR1 DFQATT and CDR2 SNEGSKA come from the germline V gene (reference sequence). Here the CDR3 DNA reads TGCAGTGCTCGAGATGAGAAACTGTTTTTT. Translating gives CSARDEKLFF.

The sample holds one count of this clone. The gene calls are TRBV28 and TRBJ2-7, with 7 bases that match TRBD1. Germline assignment: CDR1 MDHEN and CDR2 SYDVKM. J gave up 1 base and V 1 base, and 4 bases lay outside the gene matches. CDR3 length equals 15 residues. Written as DNA, the CDR3 is TGTGCCAGCAGTTTATTTGGGGGACAGTCCTACGAGCAGTACTTC. It yields the protein CASSLFGGQSYEQYF.

V gene TRBV12-3 or TRBV12-4 combines with J gene TRBJ2-5, with 9 bases matching TRBD1. The trim removed 5 bases at V and 7 bases at J, leaving 5 bases unmatched. The CDR3 has 13 residues. The CDR3 loop is CASSRTGEGTQYF. As DNA, the CDR3 is TGTGCCAGCAGTCGGACAGGGGAGGGGACCCAGTACTTC.

The V and J genes are TRBV10-1 and TRBJ1-1; tentative D call: TRBD1 (5 bases). Trimming removed 3 bases from V and 4 bases from J, with 9 bases in between. The CDR3 loop spans 13 amino acids. The germline V gene encodes CDR1 WNHNN and CDR2 SYGVQD (reference sequence). CDR3 sequence: CASSEGAGTEAFF. The CDR3, as DNA: TGCGCCAGCAGTGAAGGGGCAGGCACTGAAGCTTTCTTT.

The rearrangement links TRBV28 to TRBJ1-2, with D tentatively TRBD1 (5 bases). With 10 bases removed from V and 0 bases from J, the gap between germline ends came to 12 bases. The CDR3 is 13 amino acids. Germline values: CDR1 MDHEN, CDR2 SYDVKM. CDR3 DNA sequence: TGTGCCACTTCCAGGGCTTCTAACTATGGCTACACCTTC. Protein sequence: CATSRASNYGYTF.

V is TRBV25-1 and J is TRBJ1-1, with 8 bases fitting TRBD1. CDR1 MGHDK and CDR2 SYGVNS come from the germline V gene. The V segment lost 2 bases and the J segment 1 base; nucleotides outside the gene matches: 6. This CDR3 has 16 amino acids. CDR3 in DNA: TGTGCCAGCAGTGAAGAAAGGACAGGGACGAACACTGAAGCTTTCTTT. Amino acid sequence: CASSEERTGTNTEAFF.

The rearrangement uses TRBV5-1 and TRBJ2-7; 11 nucleotides agree with TRBD2. This CDR3 comprises 18 residues. V lost 0 bases to trimming and J lost 0 bases; unmatched junction nucleotides: 8. Germline CDR1 is SGHRS and CDR2 is YFSETQ. In DNA form, the CDR3 reads TGCGCCAGCAGCTTGGTCCGCGGGACTAGCGGTAGCTCCTACGAGCAGTACTTC. Translated, it gives CASSLVRGTSGSSYEQYF. Full variable domain (outside the CDR3, taken from reference TRBV5-1 and TRBJ2-7): KAGVTQTPRYLIKTRGQQVTLSCSPISGHRSVSWYQQTPGQGLQFLFEYFSETQRNKGNFPGRFSGRQFSNSRSEMNVSTLELGDSALYLCASSLVRGTSGSSYEQYFGPGTRLTVT.

This clone was seen only a few times. The V gene is TRBV7-6, the J gene TRBJ2-2; tentatively, D is TRBD2 (6 bases). The CDR3 is 16 residues long. Looked up from germline, CDR1 is SGHVS and CDR2 is FNYEAQ. V was clipped by 1 base and J by 1 base, with 10 bases between them. The CDR3 sequence: CASSLGVSGNTGELFF. The CDR3 coding sequence is TGTGCCAGCAGCTTAGGCGTTAGCGGGAACACCGGGGAGCTGTTTTTT.